The sequence of this T cell receptor (beta chain) was determined in a study of naive CD8 T cells in extremely preterm neonates. Study-level points and caveats: Preterm CDR3s were shorter than older groups', with fewer N additions and less trimming. CDR3 nucleotide sharing was about 2.7% in preterm, about 0.4% term, 0.03% children, 0.009% to 0.01% adults. Preterm neonate repertoires were significantly less rich by iChao1 than others.

To note about this clone: Its antigen is currently unknown.

The V gene end was trimmed by 0 bases and the J gene end by 5 bases; junction bases not matched to a gene: 2. The germline V gene has CDR1 MGHRA and CDR2 YSYEKL. CDR3 length: 14 residues. Samples were taken at extremely preterm deliveries at about 23-27 weeks of gestation. Sorted cells: live naive CD8+ T cells, CD45RA+CCR7+, Annexin V-negative. Each sample had roughly 18,000–100,000 sorted naive CD8+ T cells. Libraries were prepared by immunoSEQ multiplex PCR; TCRdb keeps only in-frame clonotypes and omits some of them. In the table there are 21,000 or so clones, approximately 88% of which are singletons.

The source of this sequence is a boy who was born preterm. Sample: naive CD8+ T cells from cord blood. The chain has TRBV4-1 and TRBJ1-1; 8 bases align to TRBD1. The CDR3 nucleotides read TGCGCCAGCAGCCAAGACAGGGGGCGAACTGAAGCTTTCTTT. As protein: CASSQDRGRTEAFF.